Detailed here is one TCR beta chain. The target antigen is unknown. The sample originates from a study of T cell responses to AZD1222 COVID-19 vaccine. Germline loops: CDR1 MNHEY, CDR2 SVGAGI. V was clipped by 7 bases and J by 2 bases, with 17 bases between them. This CDR3 region has 15 residues. Measured with immunoSEQ multiplex PCR; TCRdb has only the in-frame clones, and not every one. This sample carries 120,000 to 150,000 clones, roughly 93% of them seen once, and the ten largest clones take 1.9%. Whole-study results and caveats: Repertoires in all cases were sampled only once the peak T cell response had passed. Across spike, vaccine-associated CD4 TCRs were found, dominant at 160-218 and 743-854. Seropositivity was recorded at baseline in only a handful of AZD1222 recipients.

The gene calls are TRBV6-5 and TRBJ1-2; D remains unclear. The receptor comes from an adult who received the AZD1222 COVID-19 vaccine. Sample: peripheral blood, taken 28 days after the second AZD1222 dose. The CDR3 bases are TGTGCCAGCACCTCGAGCGGGCGGTTCAACTATGGCTACACCTTC. This encodes CASTSSGRFNYGYTF.